The clone carrying this TCR beta chain has just one count. V was pared by 3 bases and J by 7 bases, with 10 bases between. The germline gives CDR1 MNHEY, CDR2 SVGEGT. The CDR3 runs to 14 residues. Uncontrolled infection, other autoimmune disease, pregnancy and lactation each barred patients from inclusion. This specimen belongs to a study of T cells in Graves' hyperthyroidism and ophthalmopathy. RNA transcripts yielded amplified TCR beta CDR3 regions. In the first-round RT-PCR of the TCR CDR3, the HTBI primer set was used. TCRdb used MiXCR to reprocess the multiplex PCR reads, holding one entry per CDR3 protein. The profile shows 690,000 or so distinct CDR3 sequences, around a sixth of them singletons.

The TCR sequence derives from a woman between 45 and 60 years old with Graves' hyperthyroidism that later progressed to Graves' ophthalmopathy. J is TRBJ1-6 and V is TRBV6-2 or TRBV6-3; TRBD1 might be the D (6 bases). Sequencing was performed on blood. The CDR3 region has the DNA TGTGCCAGCAGTTATACAGGGCCCAATTCACCCCTCCACTTT. Translated: CASSYTGPNSPLHF.